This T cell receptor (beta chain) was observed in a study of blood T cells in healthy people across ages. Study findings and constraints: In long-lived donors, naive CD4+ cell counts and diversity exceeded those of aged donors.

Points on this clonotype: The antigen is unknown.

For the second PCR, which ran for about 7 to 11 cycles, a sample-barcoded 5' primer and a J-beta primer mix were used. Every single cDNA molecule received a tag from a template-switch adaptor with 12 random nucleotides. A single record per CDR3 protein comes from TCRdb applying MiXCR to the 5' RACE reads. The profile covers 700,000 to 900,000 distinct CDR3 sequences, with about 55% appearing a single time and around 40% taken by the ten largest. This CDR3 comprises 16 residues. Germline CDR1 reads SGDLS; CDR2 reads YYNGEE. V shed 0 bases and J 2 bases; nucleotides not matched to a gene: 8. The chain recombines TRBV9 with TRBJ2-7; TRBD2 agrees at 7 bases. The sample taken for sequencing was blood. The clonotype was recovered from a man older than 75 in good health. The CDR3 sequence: CASSVGVGGGTYEQYF. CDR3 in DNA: TGTGCCAGCAGCGTAGGTGTTGGCGGGGGAACCTACGAGCAGTACTTC.